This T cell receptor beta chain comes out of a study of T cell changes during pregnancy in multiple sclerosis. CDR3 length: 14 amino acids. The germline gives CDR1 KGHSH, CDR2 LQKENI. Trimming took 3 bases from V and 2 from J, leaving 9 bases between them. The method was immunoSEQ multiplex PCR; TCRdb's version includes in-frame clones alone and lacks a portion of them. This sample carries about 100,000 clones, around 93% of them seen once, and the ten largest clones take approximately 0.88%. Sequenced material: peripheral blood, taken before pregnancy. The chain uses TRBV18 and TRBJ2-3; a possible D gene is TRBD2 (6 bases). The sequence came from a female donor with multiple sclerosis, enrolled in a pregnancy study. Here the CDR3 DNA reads TGTGCCAGCTCACCCGGGACTTCCACAGATACGCAGTATTTT. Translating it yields CASSPGTSTDTQYF. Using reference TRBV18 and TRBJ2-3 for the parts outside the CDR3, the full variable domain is NAGVMQNPRHLVRRRGQEARLRCSPMKGHSHVYWYRQLPEEGLKFMVYLQKENIIDESGMPKERFSAEFPKEGPSILRIQQVVRGDSAAYFCASSPGTSTDTQYFGPGTRLTVL.